Listed here is a single T cell receptor beta chain. Its antigen is still unknown. The CDR3 consists of 12 residues. CDR1 is MGHDK, CDR2 SYGVNS, per germline. Trimming removed 6 bases at V and 8 bases at J, with 13 bases between. The study amplified TCR beta CDR3 regions using RNA transcripts. Investigators did first-round RT-PCR with HTBI primers, then second-round multiplex PCR. TCRdb reprocessed the multiplex PCR reads with MiXCR, giving one entry per CDR3 protein. The table includes about 1.2 million distinct CDR3 sequences, less than 45% detected once. This entry is derived from a study of Graves' ophthalmopathy and Graves' hyperthyroidism. Overall study results and limits: Blood repertoires reportedly contained most expanded thyroid clonotypes above 0.001 frequency.

The chain carries TRBV25-1 and TRBJ1-2; the D is unclear. Sequencing input: peripheral blood or thyroid tissue (not recorded which). This receptor was taken from an adult man with Graves' hyperthyroidism. DNA of the CDR3: TGTGCCAGCAGACAGAATACAGCGGGCTACACCTTC. Its protein product is CASRQNTAGYTF.